This T cell receptor (beta chain) was sequenced in a study of T cell repertoires in cytomegalovirus infection. On the study more broadly: Through public TCR beta signatures, both CMV infection and matching HLA type were indicated. Broader study findings: The ex vivo response was dominated by HLA-C-restricted CMV-specific TCR beta clonotypes. Frequencies of public TCR beta families were cumulated, and this identified carriers of CMV plus the relevant HLA.

Each CDR3 protein is one row after TCRdb ran MiXCR on the reads. Among approximately 400,000 distinct CDR3 sequences, roughly 30% were seen once, and the ten largest hold approximately 15%. This clonotype was seen ten or more times. Its antigen is not known. In germline, CDR1 is SGHAT, CDR2 FQNNGV. The CDR3 is 15 amino acids. V was cut by 1 base and J by 4 bases, with 13 bases left in between. Sequenced: PBMCs. The rearrangement links TRBV11-2 to TRBJ1-1, with D maybe TRBD1 (5 bases). The receptor comes from a human donor in good health (CMV status not recorded). Some clones in this sample may be carry-over from other donors' samples. The CDR3: CASSLVSGGITEAFF. For the CDR3, the DNA is TGTGCCAGCAGCTTAGTGTCCGGGGGAATCACTGAAGCTTTCTTT.